These 29 T cell receptor beta chains came from one sample sequenced in a study of blood T cell repertoires in COVID-19. Assay used: immunoSEQ multiplex PCR; TCRdb lists only in-frame clones, some missing. The repertoire holds just over 300,000 clones, with roughly 86% as singletons. Sequences were obtained from peripheral blood. These TCRs come from a woman aged 25 to 39 with COVID-19, enrolled during active disease.

The chain has TRBV2 and TRBJ1-1, with D tentatively TRBD1 (6 bases). With 3 bases removed from V and 5 bases from J, the gap between germline ends came to 13 bases. Germline lookup yields CDR1 SNHLY and CDR2 FYNNEI. The CDR3 is 14 amino acids. The CDR3 DNA reads as TGTGCCAGCAGTGATAGGGGGGGATGGACTGAAGCTTTCTTT. As protein: CASSDRGGWTEAFF. The variable domain in full, completed from reference TRBV2 and TRBJ1-1, reads EPEVTQTPSHQVTQMGQEVILRCVPISNHLYFYWYRQILGQKVEFLVSFYNNEISEKSEIFDDQFSVERPDGSNFTLKIRSTKLEDSAMYFCASSDRGGWTEAFFGQGTRLTVV.

The chain couples TRBV6-1 to TRBJ2-2; TRBD2 matches at 10 bases. V was clipped by 3 bases and J by 4 bases; unmatched bases: 8. Germline CDR1 and CDR2: MNHNS and SASEGT. CDR3 length: 17 amino acids. CDR3 sequence (DNA): TGTGCCAGCAGTGACCCGTTAGCGGGGGGCGCCACCGGGGAGCTGTTTTTT. Its translation is CASSDPLAGGATGELFF.

The J gene is TRBJ1-5, the V gene TRBV19; TRBD1 might be the D (6 bases). The V end lost 1 base, the J end lost 10 bases, and 14 bases lay between the germline ends. CDR1 and CDR2 (germline): LNHDA, SQIVND (reference sequence). The CDR3 runs 14 residues. CDR3 residues: CASSIVRGPLPQHF. The CDR3 region has the DNA TGTGCCAGTAGTATAGTCAGGGGTCCTCTTCCCCAGCATTTT.

The chain combines TRBV28 with TRBJ1-2; no clear D. The germline V and J ends were trimmed by 9 bases and 4 bases, with 18 bases remaining between them. CDR3 length equals 14 residues. The germline CDR1 and CDR2 sequences are MDHEN and SYDVKM. This CDR3 reads CASTKGVRVYGYTF. CDR3 DNA: TGTGCCAGTACAAAAGGTGTACGGGTCTATGGCTACACCTTC.

The V and J genes are TRBV5-1 and TRBJ2-5; the match to TRBD2 covers 8 bases. The length of the CDR3 is 15 residues. Trimming at V came to 1 base and at J to 3 bases, leaving 5 bases not matched to a gene. Looked up from germline, CDR1 is SGHRS and CDR2 is YFSETQ. The CDR3 nucleotides are TGCGCCAGCAGCTTGTCGCGGGGGGCGAAAGAGACCCAGTACTTC. As protein: CASSLSRGAKETQYF.

The rearrangement uses TRBV12-3 or TRBV12-4 and TRBJ1-2; a possible D gene is TRBD1 (5 bases). The CDR3 covers 13 residues. Trimming took off 5 bases at V and 7 bases at J, with 14 bases between the two ends. CDR3 sequence reads: CASSTQGQGGYTF. CDR3 sequence (DNA): TGTGCCAGCAGTACCCAGGGCCAGGGTGGCTACACCTTC.

The rearrangement links TRBV7-2 to TRBJ2-3, with D perhaps matching TRBD2 (5 bases). V lost 4 bases to trimming and J lost 5 bases, with 10 bases between them. Germline CDR1 SGHTA, CDR2 FQGNSA. The CDR3 totals 13 residues. The CDR3, as DNA: TGTGCCAGCAGCTCAGACTACCTAGATACGCAGTATTTT. This codes for CASSSDYLDTQYF.

Comment on this clone: This same CDR3 is encoded by further DNA sequences in the sample. The chain links TRBV6-5 to TRBJ1-1, with D possibly being TRBD1 (5 bases). The V and J ends lost 4 bases and 1 base respectively, with 10 bases between them. This CDR3 region has 14 residues. Per the germline V gene, CDR1 is MNHEY and CDR2 is SVGAGI. The CDR3 loop is CASSLSGGNTEAFF. CDR3 DNA: TGTGCCAGCAGTTTATCGGGGGGGAACACTGAAGCTTTCTTT.

The chain has TRBV7-8 and TRBJ2-5, with D tentatively TRBD1 (6 bases). Deletions cut 5 bases from V and 9 bases from J, with 16 bases between. The length of the CDR3 is 13 residues. In germline, CDR1 is SGHVS, CDR2 FQNEAQ. The CDR3 DNA reads TGTGCCAGCAGCGATAGACAGGTCGGGGCCCAGTACTTC. Amino acid sequence: CASSDRQVGAQYF.

The rearrangement joins TRBV6-2 or TRBV6-3 to TRBJ1-2; 8 bases line up with TRBD1. This CDR3 comprises 14 residues. V dropped 2 bases and J dropped 7; count of bases not matched to a gene: 6. In germline, CDR1 is MNHEY, CDR2 SVGEGT. CDR3 sequence reads: CASSYRQGSGGYTF. The CDR3 coding sequence is TGTGCCAGCAGTTACCGACAGGGGTCGGGTGGCTACACCTTC.

This clone was counted only a few times. The chain combines TRBV5-1 with TRBJ1-3; D is unresolved. Between the trimmed V and J ends, which lost 0 bases and 0 bases, there was a span of 7 bases. The CDR3 sequence is 15 residues long. Germline V gives CDR1 SGHRS, CDR2 YFSETQ. Here the CDR3 reads CASSLEQFSGNTIYF. The CDR3 nucleotides read TGCGCCAGCAGCTTGGAACAGTTCTCTGGAAACACCATATATTTT.

The chain couples TRBV9 to TRBJ1-1; a possible D gene is TRBD1 (5 bases). Trimming pared 3 bases from V and 0 bases from J, leaving 6 bases between. CDR1 and CDR2 from the germline V gene are SGDLS and YYNGEE. The CDR3 has 13 amino acids. CDR3: CASSEGLNTEAFF. DNA of the CDR3: TGTGCCAGCAGCGAGGGGCTGAACACTGAAGCTTTCTTT.

The chain carries TRBV3-1 (or the pseudogene TRBV3-2) and TRBJ2-7, with no clear D. Germline values: CDR1 LGHDT, CDR2 YNNKEL (reference sequence). V lost 0 bases and J lost 2, with 11 bases in between. The CDR3 sequence is 15 residues long. The CDR3 loop is CASSQDRDTTYEQYV. CDR3 sequence (DNA): TGTGCCAGCAGCCAAGACCGCGACACCACCTACGAGCAGTACGTC.

The V gene is TRBV14, the J gene TRBJ2-2, with 10 nucleotides matching TRBD1. The V segment lost 4 bases and the J segment 5 bases; nucleotides outside the gene matches: 10. Germline lookup yields CDR1 SGHDN and CDR2 FVKESK. The CDR3 runs 17 residues. CDR3 loop: CASSLLRDRGPTGELFF. In DNA, the CDR3 is TGTGCCAGCAGCCTCCTCCGGGACAGGGGTCCGACCGGGGAGCTGTTTTTT.

A few counts support this clone. The chain is built from TRBV7-2 and TRBJ1-2; D is ambiguous. The CDR3 sequence is 15 residues long. The V gene's germline CDR1 is SGHTA and CDR2 FQGNSA. V lost 5 bases and J 4 bases, leaving 17 bases between the germline ends. In nucleotides, the CDR3 is TGTGCCAGCAGCCCTACCCGCGGCAGCCCCTATGGCTACACCTTC. It translates to CASSPTRGSPYGYTF.

This clone was recorded once. The V call is TRBV2, the J call TRBJ1-2; the D gene is possibly TRBD1 (6 bases). The germline V and J ends were trimmed by 4 bases and 4 bases, with 16 bases remaining between them. CDR3 size: 15 residues. In germline, CDR1 is SNHLY, CDR2 FYNNEI. As DNA, the CDR3 is TGTGCCAGCAGTGCCTACGACATACAGGGCTATGGCTACACCTTC. Residues: CASSAYDIQGYGYTF.

The chain uses TRBV12-3 or TRBV12-4 and TRBJ1-3; D ambiguous. Trimming left V 2 bases short and J 8 bases short, with 7 bases between. This CDR3 contains 12 residues. The CDR3 bases are TGTGCCAGCAGTTTACCCCCCGACACCATATATTTT. It encodes CASSLPPDTIYF.

The sample holds one count of this clone. V gene TRBV4-2 combines with J gene TRBJ1-2; 11 bases match TRBD1. This CDR3 has 17 residues. V shed 4 bases, J shed 4 bases, and the junction held 11 bases outside the gene matches. Germline CDR1 and CDR2: LGHNA and YNFKEQ. DNA of the CDR3: TGTGCCAGCAGCCCCCACCCGGGACAGGGGGAAAGCTATGGCTACACCTTC. This encodes CASSPHPGQGESYGYTF.

The genes are TRBV11-2 and TRBJ2-3, with TRBD2 matching over 8 bases. This CDR3 is 15 amino acids long. Germline values: CDR1 SGHAT, CDR2 FQNNGV. V trimming: 4 bases; J trimming: 3 bases; junction bases outside the gene matches: 6. The CDR3 coding sequence is TGTGCCAGCAGCTCCCTCGGGGGGGGTACAGATACGCAGTATTTT. Its translation: CASSSLGGGTDTQYF.

The chain carries TRBV3-1 (or the pseudogene TRBV3-2) and TRBJ2-3, with D perhaps TRBD1 (5 bases). This CDR3 is built from 14 residues. Trimming removed 4 bases at V and 1 base at J, with 9 bases between. Germline V gene data show CDR1 as LGHDT and CDR2 as YNNKEL (reference sequence). The CDR3 loop reads CASSLARGTDTQYF. DNA of the CDR3: TGTGCCAGCAGCCTCGCCAGGGGCACAGATACGCAGTATTTT.

The J gene is TRBJ2-7, the V gene TRBV5-4, with D unclear. Germline V lookup: CDR1 SGHNT, CDR2 YYREEE (reference sequence). Trimming stripped 2 bases from V and 2 bases from J, with 14 bases between. The CDR3 has 15 residues. The CDR3 region has the DNA TGTGCCAGCAGCTTTAGACCCGTAGCAACCTACGAGCAGTACTTC. Translating gives CASSFRPVATYEQYF.

The CDR3 sequence is CASSVGSGGLDTQYF. The CDR3 region has the DNA TGTGCCAGCAGCGTAGGGTCGGGGGGCTTAGATACGCAGTATTTT. The chain links TRBV9 to TRBJ2-3, with D possibly matching TRBD2 (7 bases). There are 15 residues in the CDR3. With 0 bases removed from V and 5 bases from J, the gap between germline ends came to 13 bases. Germline V gene sequence: CDR1 SGDLS, CDR2 YYNGEE. Looking up the rest from reference TRBV9 and TRBJ2-3 gives the full variable domain: DSGVTQTPKHLITATGQRVTLRCSPRSGDLSVYWYQQSLDQGLQFLIQYYNGEERAKGNILERFSAQQFPDLHSELNLSSLELGDSALYFCASSVGSGGLDTQYFGPGTRLTVL.

J is TRBJ2-1 and V is TRBV6-5; D is unresolved. Deletions cut 4 bases from V and 5 bases from J, with 9 bases between. The CDR3 has 13 residues. The germline V gene has CDR1 MNHEY and CDR2 SVGAGI. CDR3 in amino acids: CASSSALNNEQFF. CDR3 coding DNA: TGTGCCAGCAGTTCTGCCCTAAACAATGAGCAGTTCTTC.

The chain has TRBV18 and TRBJ1-3; 7 bases map to TRBD1. The CDR3 has 15 residues. Germline CDR1 KGHSH, CDR2 LQKENI. With 3 bases clipped from V and 6 bases from J, the junction kept 8 bases outside the gene matches. The CDR3 protein is CASSPGTGDANTIYF. CDR3 bases: TGTGCCAGCTCACCCGGAACAGGGGACGCAAACACCATATATTTT.

The rearrangement links TRBV19 to TRBJ2-6; 7 bases line up with TRBD1. The trim removed 6 bases at V and 4 bases at J, leaving 12 bases unmatched. This CDR3 contains 17 residues. CDR1 and CDR2 (germline): LNHDA, SQIVND (reference sequence). The CDR3 loop reads CASRLTGFPLGANVLTF. The CDR3, as DNA: TGTGCCAGTAGGCTGACAGGGTTCCCGCTCGGGGCCAACGTCCTGACTTTC.

This clone showed up just once. This chain links TRBV5-1 with TRBJ2-1, with D perhaps TRBD2 (5 bases). The CDR3 runs to 15 residues. The ends were cut back, 4 bases at V and 0 bases at J, with 11 bases in the middle. CDR1 and CDR2 (germline): SGHRS, YFSETQ. Written as DNA, the CDR3 is TGCGCCAGCAGCCCTCGGACTGGCTCCTACAATGAGCAGTTCTTC. This translates into CASSPRTGSYNEQFF.

V and J are TRBV27 and TRBJ1-6, with a possible D match to TRBD1 (6 bases). This CDR3 spans 13 amino acids. Trimming cost V 6 bases and J 5 bases, with 8 bases left between them. Germline CDR1 and CDR2: MNHEY and SMNVEV (reference sequence). The CDR3 here is CASRGANNSPLHF. CDR3 in DNA: TGTGCCAGCAGGGGGGCTAATAATTCACCCCTCCACTTT.

The gene calls are TRBV5-4 and TRBJ2-3; 8 bases map to TRBD2. Germline V gene data show CDR1 as SGHNT and CDR2 as YYREEE (reference sequence). V was pared by 2 bases and J by 4 bases, with 6 bases of the junction left unmatched. The CDR3 consists of 15 residues. CDR3 in amino acids: CASSLGTRVADTQYF. CDR3 coding DNA: TGTGCCAGCAGCTTAGGGACTAGGGTGGCAGATACGCAGTATTTT.

Here the CDR3 DNA reads TGTGCCAGCAGCCGCCAAGGGGTCACTGAAGCTTTCTTT. It specifies CASSRQGVTEAFF. The J gene is TRBJ1-1, the V gene TRBV12-3 or TRBV12-4; tentative D call: TRBD1 (5 bases). The CDR3 extends over 13 amino acids. V dropped 6 bases and J dropped 4 bases, with 12 bases sitting between them.